The clone carrying this T cell receptor (beta chain) was recorded once. These data belong to a study of CD8 T cells in Susac syndrome. CD8+ and CD4+ T cells were negatively isolated; TEMRA cells were FACS-enriched. Reverse transcription of about 0.5 to 1 ug RNA was carried out with random hexamers. TCR beta CDR3 was amplified by immunoSEQ covering 54 Vbeta and 13 Jbeta. TCRdb analysed the immunoSEQ multiplex PCR reads with MiXCR anew, one entry per CDR3 protein. The sample carries almost 450,000 distinct CDR3 sequences, approximately 85% recorded once. The CDR3 loop spans 15 amino acids. V shed 2 bases and J 4 bases; nucleotides not matched to a gene: 4. Germline CDR1 reads MGHRA; CDR2 reads YSYEKL.

This chain connects TRBV4-1 to TRBJ2-1; 8 bases map to TRBD1. Sequencing was performed on CD8+ T cells from PBMCs. This sequence was found in a human donor with multiple sclerosis. The CDR3 sequence: CASSQTDRVYNEQFF. As DNA, the CDR3 is TGCGCCAGCAGCCAAACGGACAGGGTGTACAATGAGCAGTTCTTC.